This T cell receptor (beta chain) was documented in a study of shared clonotypes between healthy human individuals. Cells designated naive CD8 were CD45RO-negative and were positively selected for CCR7, with terminally differentiated effector memory CD45RA+ cells excluded. Clones were sequenced by immunoSEQ multiplex PCR, and TCRdb holds only the in-frame ones, with some missing. The sample carries 2 million to 2.5 million clones, around 93% recorded once. Unmatched junction bases numbered 6, after V lost 3 bases and J lost 7 bases. The CDR3 extends over 13 amino acids. Germline CDR1 reads SGDLS; CDR2 reads YYNGEE.

Material for sequencing was naive CD8+ T cells from PBMCs. The V and J genes are TRBV9 and TRBJ2-5; 7 bases align to TRBD1. The clonotype comes from a man between 18 and 29 years old in good health. Some clones in this sample may be carry-over from other donors' samples. The DNA for the CDR3 is TGTGCCAGCAGCGGACGGGACAGTTGGACCCAGTACTTC. This codes for CASSGRDSWTQYF.